The entry below describes one T cell receptor beta chain. What it recognizes is unknown. A CD45RA-negative memory subset and a CD45RA+ naive subset were separated from the CD4+ cells. The sample belongs to a study of shared clonotypes between healthy human individuals. Study conclusions and caveats: Researchers sampled only blood; tissue repertoires likely differ.

At deep level, the assay was performed. Each cell subset's genomic DNA was divided evenly among several immunoSEQ plates. The data were produced by immunoSEQ multiplex PCR, yet TCRdb's version contains in-frame clones alone and is incomplete. Of some 680,000 clones in the sample, roughly 72% were seen once. Between the trimmed V and J ends, which lost 0 bases and 5 bases, there was a span of 7 bases. Germline loops: CDR1 SGHRS, CDR2 YFSETQ. CDR3 length: 13 residues. The TCR comes from a woman aged 30 to 39 in good health. Specimen: memory CD4+ T cells sorted from blood. Sample subset: CD45RA-negative fraction. J is TRBJ2-3 and V is TRBV5-1; TRBD2 is a possible D gene (6 bases). The CDR3 protein is CASSLEAGDTQYF. As DNA, the CDR3 is TGCGCCAGCAGCTTGGAAGCGGGAGATACGCAGTATTTT.